Each of the 14 T cell receptor beta chains below was sequenced from the same sample in a study of CD8 T cells in Susac syndrome. Random hexamers were used to reverse transcribe about 0.45 to 1 ug of RNA. From the immunoSEQ multiplex PCR reads, TCRdb called clonotypes with MiXCR, one entry per CDR3 protein. The data contain some 170,000 distinct CDR3 sequences, roughly 94% of them singletons. The specimen was CD4+ T cells from PBMCs. These receptors all stem from a human donor in good health.

The genes are TRBV7-9 and TRBJ2-3; D unresolved. This CDR3 comprises 14 residues. Germline loops: CDR1 SEHNR, CDR2 FQNEAQ (reference sequence). Trimming removed 5 bases from V and 9 bases from J, with 18 bases in between. CDR3 sequence: CASSPRTTLGTQYF. The CDR3 DNA sequence: TGTGCCAGCAGCCCCAGGACCACCTTAGGGACGCAGTATTTT.

This clonotype showed up just once. This rearrangement joins TRBV25-1 to TRBJ2-7; D might be TRBD1 or TRBD2, each matching 6 bases. Germline assignment: CDR1 MGHDK and CDR2 SYGVNS. Trimming cost V 5 bases and J 7 bases, with 9 bases left between them. This CDR3 is built from 11 residues. This chain's CDR3 is CASSQGGEQYF. As DNA, the CDR3 is TGTGCCAGCAGTCAAGGGGGGGAGCAGTACTTC.

V and J are TRBV5-1 and TRBJ2-6, with D unresolved. Trimming removed 5 bases from V and 0 bases from J, with 12 bases in between. The germline CDR1 and CDR2 sequences are SGHRS and YFSETQ. This CDR3 comprises 16 residues. For the CDR3, the DNA is TGCGCCAGCAGACAGCGTGGGGTCTCTGGGGCCAACGTCCTGACTTTC. This codes for CASRQRGVSGANVLTF.

The V gene is TRBV5-1, the J gene TRBJ2-3, with 7 bases lining up with TRBD2. Germline V CDR1 and CDR2: SGHRS, YFSETQ. J gave up 4 bases and V 4 bases, and 6 bases lay outside the gene matches. The CDR3 consists of 14 residues. The CDR3 region is CASSPQGGSDTQYF. CDR3 nucleotide sequence: TGCGCCAGCAGCCCCCAGGGAGGGTCAGATACGCAGTATTTT.

The CDR3 sequence is CASSIAGELFF. The CDR3 DNA follows: TGTGCCAGCAGTATCGCCGGGGAGCTGTTTTTT. J is TRBJ2-2 and V is TRBV2; no definite D call. The CDR3 has 11 residues. V was clipped by 5 bases and J by 6 bases, with 4 bases between them. Germline V CDR1 and CDR2: SNHLY, FYNNEI.

This sequence joins TRBV28 and TRBJ1-1, with 9 bases that match TRBD1. Trimming at V came to 6 bases and at J to 3 bases, leaving 2 bases not matched to a gene. The CDR3 has 13 amino acids. CDR1 is MDHEN and CDR2 is SYDVKM in the germline V gene. CDR3 in amino acids: CASRWDRDTEAFF. CDR3 coding DNA: TGTGCCAGCAGATGGGACAGGGACACTGAAGCTTTCTTT. The whole variable domain, filled in from reference TRBV28 and TRBJ1-1, reads DVKVTQSSRYLVKRTGEKVFLECVQDMDHENMFWYRQDPGLGLRLIYFSYDVKMKEKGDIPEGYSVSREKKERFSLILESASTNQTSMYLCASRWDRDTEAFFGQGTRLTVV.

The chain is built from TRBV5-1 and TRBJ1-2; D unresolved. The CDR3 has 14 residues. Trimming shortened V by 0 bases and J by 8 bases, and 14 bases separated the two germline ends. Germline V gene lookup returns CDR1 SGHRS and CDR2 YFSETQ. For the CDR3, the DNA is TGCGCCAGCAGCTTGGGGTCGGGATCCCGCGGCTACACCTTC. It encodes CASSLGSGSRGYTF.

CDR3 in amino acids: CASRSRRYEQYF. The DNA for the CDR3 is TGTGCCAGCAGAAGCAGGCGCTACGAGCAGTACTTC. This rearrangement joins TRBV28 to TRBJ2-7; D gene uncertain. Germline CDR1 MDHEN, CDR2 SYDVKM. V lost 6 bases and J lost 3, with 9 bases in between. There are 12 residues in the CDR3.

The V and J genes are TRBV7-9 and TRBJ1-2; 9 bases match TRBD1. CDR1 and CDR2 from the germline V gene are SEHNR and FQNEAQ (reference sequence). Trimming took 5 bases from V and 4 from J; bases not matched to a gene: 8. The CDR3 has 15 residues. The CDR3 DNA is TGTGCCAGCAGCCCACAGGGACAGGGAATCTATGGCTACACCTTC. It specifies CASSPQGQGIYGYTF.

The chain employs TRBV9 and TRBJ2-7; D may be TRBD1 (5 bases). The germline CDR1 and CDR2 sequences are SGDLS and YYNGEE. Trimming pared 2 bases from V and 0 bases from J, leaving 6 bases between. The CDR3 is 13 residues long. CDR3 DNA: TGTGCCAGCAGCGTTGACAGCTCCTACGAGCAGTACTTC. Residues: CASSVDSSYEQYF.

V usage is TRBV29-1 and J usage is TRBJ1-5, with TRBD1 as a possible D gene (6 bases). This CDR3 contains 13 residues. The ends were cut back, 6 bases at V and 5 bases at J, with 14 bases in the middle. Germline CDR1 and CDR2: SQVTM and ANQGSEA. CDR3 sequence reads: CSVEQGGDQPQHF. CDR3 sequence (DNA): TGCAGCGTGGAACAGGGTGGCGATCAGCCCCAGCATTTT.

The chain links TRBV6-6 to TRBJ1-1; tentatively, D is TRBD1 (5 bases). This CDR3 has 12 residues. Germline loops: CDR1 MNHNY, CDR2 SVGAGI (reference sequence). V was clipped by 10 bases and J by 7 bases, with 16 bases between them. Here the CDR3 reads CATLEWGREAFF. CDR3 DNA sequence: TGTGCCACGCTTGAATGGGGACGTGAAGCTTTCTTT.

This chain connects TRBV4-3 to TRBJ2-1; 8 bases are shared with TRBD2. The ends lost 2 bases at V and 4 bases at J; junction bases unmatched: 7. Looked up from germline, CDR1 is LGHNA and CDR2 is YSLEER. This CDR3 comprises 16 residues. The CDR3 protein is CASSQQPSGQYNEQFF. For the CDR3, the DNA is TGCGCCAGCAGCCAACAACCTAGCGGGCAGTACAATGAGCAGTTCTTC.

J is TRBJ2-2 and V is TRBV27, with 9 bases fitting TRBD1. CDR3 length: 15 residues. V gave up 5 bases and J gave up 3 bases; unmatched junction bases: 4. CDR1 is MNHEY, CDR2 SMNVEV, per germline (reference sequence). This CDR3 is CASSRDRADTGELFF. CDR3 DNA sequence: TGTGCCAGCAGTCGGGACAGGGCCGACACCGGGGAGCTGTTTTTT.